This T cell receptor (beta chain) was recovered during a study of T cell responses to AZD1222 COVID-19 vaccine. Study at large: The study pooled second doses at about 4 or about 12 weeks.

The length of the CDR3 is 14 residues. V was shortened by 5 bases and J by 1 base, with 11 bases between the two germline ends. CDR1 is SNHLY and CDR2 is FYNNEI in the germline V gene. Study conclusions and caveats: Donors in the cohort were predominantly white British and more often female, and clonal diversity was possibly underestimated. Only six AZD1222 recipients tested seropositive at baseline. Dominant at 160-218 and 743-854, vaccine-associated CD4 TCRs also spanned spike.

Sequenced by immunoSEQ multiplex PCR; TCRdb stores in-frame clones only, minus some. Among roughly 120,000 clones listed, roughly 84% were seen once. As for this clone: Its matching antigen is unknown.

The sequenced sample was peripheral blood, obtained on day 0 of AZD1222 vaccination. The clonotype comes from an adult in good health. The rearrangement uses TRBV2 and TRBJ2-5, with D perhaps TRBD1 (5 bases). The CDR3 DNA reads TGTGCCAGCAGTACATACAGGAGCCAAGAGACCCAGTACTTC. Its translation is CASSTYRSQETQYF.